This TCR beta chain originates from a study of cytomegalovirus exposure and HLA in healthy donors. PCR was performed using 60 Vbeta and 13 Jbeta primers. The assay was immunoSEQ multiplex PCR, and TCRdb's table has in-frame clones only and misses some. The table shows around 140,000 clones, with approximately 80% occurring only once. Study-wide results and caveats: Productive status was seen about 90% or about 30% of the time for most TCR beta V segments in an earlier analysis.

As to this clone: No antigen is known for it.

Trimming left V 5 bases short and J 4 bases short, with 11 bases between. This CDR3 comprises 14 residues. Germline assignment: CDR1 SGHAT and CDR2 FQNNGV. Sequencing was carried out using PBMCs. This chain connects TRBV11-2 to TRBJ2-2; D is unclear. The clonotype was recovered from an older woman in good health and CMV-seronegative. The CDR3 region is CASSAYSGTGELFF. The CDR3 coding sequence is TGTGCCAGCAGCGCCTACTCTGGCACCGGGGAGCTGTTTTTT.